The 8 T cell receptor beta chains in this list originate from one sample, sequenced in a study of blood T cell repertoires in COVID-19. Profiling relied on immunoSEQ multiplex PCR, and the TCRdb table lists in-frame clones only, not all of them. The sample lists more than 35,000 clones, around nine tenths occurring once. The material sequenced was peripheral blood. The receptors shown here come from a man aged 70-80 years with active COVID-19.

The table lists this clone with a count of one. The chain combines TRBV5-4 with TRBJ2-3, with 12 bases identical to TRBD2. CDR3 size: 14 residues. The germline CDR1 and CDR2 sequences are SGHNT and YYREEE (reference sequence). V gave up 9 bases and J gave up 3 bases; unmatched junction bases: 5. CDR3 residues: CATSTSGGTDTQYF. The DNA for the CDR3 is TGTGCCACATCGACTAGCGGGGGAACAGATACGCAGTATTTT.

V and J are TRBV25-1 and TRBJ1-6, with TRBD1 identical over 9 bases. The CDR3 has 13 residues. The V segment lost 6 bases and the J segment 9 bases; nucleotides outside the gene matches: 3. CDR1 MGHDK and CDR2 SYGVNS come from the germline V gene. This CDR3 reads CASRLQGASPLHF. The CDR3 DNA follows: TGTGCCAGCAGACTACAGGGGGCTTCACCCCTCCACTTT.

This clone was counted a single time. The CDR3 loop is CASSKVSSGSENIQYF. The DNA of the CDR3 is TGTGCCAGCAGCAAAGTATCTAGCGGGAGTGAAAACATTCAGTACTTC. This sequence joins TRBV21-1 and TRBJ2-4; the table assigns TRBD2, which was not confirmed against the DNA. TRBV21-1 is listed as a pseudogene. The CDR3 is 16 residues long.

The chain uses TRBV12-3 or TRBV12-4 and TRBJ2-3, with 7 bases matching TRBD2. CDR3 length: 13 residues. V dropped 6 bases and J dropped 2; count of bases not matched to a gene: 2. In nucleotides, the CDR3 is TGTGCCAGCAGGGGGGGGTACACAGATACGCAGTATTTT. Translating it yields CASRGGYTDTQYF.

The gene calls are TRBV6-4 and TRBJ1-6; tentative D call: TRBD1 (6 bases). The V end lost 10 bases, the J end lost 6 bases, and 13 bases lay between the germline ends. Looked up from germline, CDR1 is MRHNA and CDR2 is SNTAGT. The CDR3 totals 13 residues. The CDR3 DNA follows: TGTGCCACCCCGGACAGCCCTAATTCACCCCTCCACTTT. Protein: CATPDSPNSPLHF.

The chain recombines TRBV2 with TRBJ1-2; D gene uncertain. Per the germline V gene, CDR1 is SNHLY and CDR2 is FYNNEI. V was cut by 3 bases and J by 3 bases, with 17 bases left in between. The CDR3 is made up of 16 amino acids. The DNA of the CDR3 is TGTGCCAGCAGTGACGGGGTAAGAGATATGGACTATGGCTACACCTTC. This codes for CASSDGVRDMDYGYTF. Filled out from reference TRBV2 and TRBJ1-2, the complete variable domain reads EPEVTQTPSHQVTQMGQEVILRCVPISNHLYFYWYRQILGQKVEFLVSFYNNEISEKSEIFDDQFSVERPDGSNFTLKIRSTKLEDSAMYFCASSDGVRDMDYGYTFGSGTRLTVV.

V and J are TRBV27 and TRBJ2-7; TRBD1 agrees at 9 bases. CDR1 is MNHEY and CDR2 is SMNVEV in the germline V gene (reference sequence). Trimming at V came to 5 bases and at J to 6 bases, leaving 11 bases not matched to a gene. The CDR3 is 15 amino acids. CDR3 sequence reads: CASSVRDRGVAEQYF. The CDR3 region has the DNA TGTGCCAGCAGTGTACGAGACAGGGGGGTTGCCGAGCAGTACTTC.

V and J are TRBV28 and TRBJ1-6; D call uncertain. CDR1 and CDR2 (germline): MDHEN, SYDVKM. The CDR3 has 14 amino acids. Trimming pared 7 bases from V and 7 bases from J, leaving 14 bases between. The CDR3 protein is CASTSTQQNSPLHF. The CDR3 bases are TGTGCCAGCACGTCCACGCAACAGAATTCACCCCTCCACTTT.